This TCR beta chain was sequenced for a study of T cells in Graves' hyperthyroidism and ophthalmopathy. Study details: Peripheral blood was acquired at first diagnosis, ahead of any therapy whatsoever.

General study points: The blood repertoire included most of the expanded thyroid clonotypes above 0.001.

The table lists this clonotype with many counts. Its specificity is unknown. The V gene's germline CDR1 is MDHEN and CDR2 SYDVKM. The CDR3 loop spans 14 amino acids. Trimming took 7 bases from V and 5 from J, leaving 17 bases between them. RNA transcripts served as the template for amplifying TCR beta CDR3 regions. First-round RT-PCR of the TCR CDR3 relied on the HTBI primer set. TCRdb used MiXCR to reprocess the multiplex PCR reads, holding one entry per CDR3 protein. The sample has fewer than 450,000 distinct CDR3 sequences; 11% to 15% are singletons. 10 ml of fresh peripheral blood supplied the PBMCs.

The clonotype originates from a man aged 45-65 years with Graves' ophthalmopathy. Material for sequencing was blood. This chain uses TRBV28 with TRBJ1-2; D perhaps matches TRBD1 (6 bases). The CDR3 coding sequence is TGTGCCAGCATTGCAGGGGCTGAGGATTATGGCTACACCTTC. Its translation: CASIAGAEDYGYTF.